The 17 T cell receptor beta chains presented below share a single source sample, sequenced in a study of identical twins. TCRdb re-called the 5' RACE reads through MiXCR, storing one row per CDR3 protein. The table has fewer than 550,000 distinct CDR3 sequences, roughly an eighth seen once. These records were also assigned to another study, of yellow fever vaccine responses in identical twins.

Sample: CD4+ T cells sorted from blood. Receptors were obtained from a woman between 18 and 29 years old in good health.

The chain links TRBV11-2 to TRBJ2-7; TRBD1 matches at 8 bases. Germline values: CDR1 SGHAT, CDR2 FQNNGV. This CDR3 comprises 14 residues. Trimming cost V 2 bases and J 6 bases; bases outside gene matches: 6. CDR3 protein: CASSLRTGGSEQYF. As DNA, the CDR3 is TGTGCCAGCAGCTTACGCACAGGGGGATCCGAGCAGTACTTC.

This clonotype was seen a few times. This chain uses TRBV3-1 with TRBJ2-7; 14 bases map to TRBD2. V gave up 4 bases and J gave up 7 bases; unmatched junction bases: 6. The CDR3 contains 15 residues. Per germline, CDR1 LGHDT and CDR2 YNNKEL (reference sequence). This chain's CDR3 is CASSPRLAGGQEQYF. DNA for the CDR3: TGTGCCAGCAGCCCTAGACTAGCGGGAGGGCAAGAGCAGTACTTC.

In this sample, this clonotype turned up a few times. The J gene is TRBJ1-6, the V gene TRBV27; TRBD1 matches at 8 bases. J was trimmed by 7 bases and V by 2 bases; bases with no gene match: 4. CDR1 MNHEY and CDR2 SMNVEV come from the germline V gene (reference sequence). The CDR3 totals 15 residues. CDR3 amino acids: CASSLEGQENSPLHF. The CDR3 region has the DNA TGTGCCAGCAGTTTAGAGGGACAGGAGAATTCACCCCTCCACTTT.

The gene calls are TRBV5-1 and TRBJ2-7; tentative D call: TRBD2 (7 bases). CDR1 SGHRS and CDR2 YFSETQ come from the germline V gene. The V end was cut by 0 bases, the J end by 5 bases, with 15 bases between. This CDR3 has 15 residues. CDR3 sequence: CASSLEGGDTNEQYF. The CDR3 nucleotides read TGCGCCAGCAGCTTGGAGGGGGGGGATACTAACGAGCAGTACTTC.

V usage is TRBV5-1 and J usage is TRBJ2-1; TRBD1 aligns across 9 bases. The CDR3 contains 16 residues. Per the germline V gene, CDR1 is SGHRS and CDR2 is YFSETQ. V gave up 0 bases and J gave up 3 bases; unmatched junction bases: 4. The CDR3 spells CASSLGTGVIYNEQFF. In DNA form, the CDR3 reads TGCGCCAGCAGCTTGGGGACAGGGGTCATCTACAATGAGCAGTTCTTC.

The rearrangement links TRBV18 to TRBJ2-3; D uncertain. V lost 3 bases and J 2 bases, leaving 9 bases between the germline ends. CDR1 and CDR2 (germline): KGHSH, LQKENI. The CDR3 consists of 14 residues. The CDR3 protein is CASSPGYHTDTQYF. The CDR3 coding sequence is TGTGCCAGCTCACCCGGTTACCACACAGATACGCAGTATTTT.

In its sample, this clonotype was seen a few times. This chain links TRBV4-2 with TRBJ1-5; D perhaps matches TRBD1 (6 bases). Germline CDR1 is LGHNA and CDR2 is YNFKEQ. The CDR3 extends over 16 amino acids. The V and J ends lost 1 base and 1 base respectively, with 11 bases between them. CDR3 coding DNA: TGTGCCAGCAGCCAAGTGGGGAGGGGGAGCAATCAGCCCCAGCATTTT. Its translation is CASSQVGRGSNQPQHF.

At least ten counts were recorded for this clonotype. The CDR3 sequence: CASSPIGGLANYEQYF. CDR3 in DNA: TGCGCCAGCAGCCCTATTGGGGGACTAGCGAACTACGAGCAGTACTTC. The chain uses TRBV5-1 and TRBJ2-7; 10 positions match TRBD2. The CDR3 length is 16 residues. The germline CDR1 and CDR2 sequences are SGHRS and YFSETQ. V lost 4 bases to trimming and J lost 3 bases; unmatched junction nucleotides: 10.

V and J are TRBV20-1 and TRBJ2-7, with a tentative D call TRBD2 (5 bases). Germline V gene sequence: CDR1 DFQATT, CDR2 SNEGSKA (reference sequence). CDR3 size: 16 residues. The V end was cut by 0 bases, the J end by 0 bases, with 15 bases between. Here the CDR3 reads CSAREMAGIPSYEQYF. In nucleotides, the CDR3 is TGCAGTGCTAGAGAGATGGCCGGGATTCCCTCCTACGAGCAGTACTTC.

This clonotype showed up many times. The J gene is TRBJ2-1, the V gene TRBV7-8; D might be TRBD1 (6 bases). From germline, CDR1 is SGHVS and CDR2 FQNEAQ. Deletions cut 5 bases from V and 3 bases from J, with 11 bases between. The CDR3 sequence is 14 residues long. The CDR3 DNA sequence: TGTGCCAGCAGCCGCCGGGACAACTACAATGAGCAGTTCTTC. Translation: CASSRRDNYNEQFF.

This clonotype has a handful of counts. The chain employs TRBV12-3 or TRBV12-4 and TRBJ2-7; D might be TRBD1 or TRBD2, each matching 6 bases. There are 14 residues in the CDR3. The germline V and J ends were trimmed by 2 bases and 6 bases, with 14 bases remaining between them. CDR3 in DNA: TGTGCCAGCAGTTTAAGGGGGGTAAAAACCGAGCAGTACTTC. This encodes CASSLRGVKTEQYF.

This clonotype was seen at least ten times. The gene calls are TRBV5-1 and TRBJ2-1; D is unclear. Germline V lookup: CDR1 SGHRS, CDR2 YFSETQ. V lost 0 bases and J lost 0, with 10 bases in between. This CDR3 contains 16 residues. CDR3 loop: CASSLDPNLSYNEQFF. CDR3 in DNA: TGCGCCAGCAGCTTGGATCCTAACCTCTCCTACAATGAGCAGTTCTTC.

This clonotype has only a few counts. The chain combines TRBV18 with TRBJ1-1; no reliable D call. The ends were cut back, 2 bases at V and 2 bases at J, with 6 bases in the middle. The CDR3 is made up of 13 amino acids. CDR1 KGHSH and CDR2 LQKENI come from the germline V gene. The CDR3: CASSPSSNTEAFF. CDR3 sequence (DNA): TGTGCCAGCTCACCATCGTCCAACACTGAAGCTTTCTTT.

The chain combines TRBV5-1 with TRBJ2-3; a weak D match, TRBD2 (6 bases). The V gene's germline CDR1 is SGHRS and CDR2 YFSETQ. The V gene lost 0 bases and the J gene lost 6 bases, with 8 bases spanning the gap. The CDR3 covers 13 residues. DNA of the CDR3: TGCGCCAGCAGCTTGGGGGGGGTGGATACGCAGTATTTT. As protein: CASSLGGVDTQYF. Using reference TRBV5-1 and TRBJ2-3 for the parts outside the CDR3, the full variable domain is KAGVTQTPRYLIKTRGQQVTLSCSPISGHRSVSWYQQTPGQGLQFLFEYFSETQRNKGNFPGRFSGRQFSNSRSEMNVSTLELGDSALYLCASSLGGVDTQYFGPGTRLTVL.

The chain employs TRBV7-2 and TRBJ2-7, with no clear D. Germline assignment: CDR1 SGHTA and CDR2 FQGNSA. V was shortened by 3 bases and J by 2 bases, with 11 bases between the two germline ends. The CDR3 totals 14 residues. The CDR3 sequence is CASSFGSDPYEQYF. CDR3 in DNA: TGTGCCAGCAGCTTCGGCAGCGATCCCTACGAGCAGTACTTC.

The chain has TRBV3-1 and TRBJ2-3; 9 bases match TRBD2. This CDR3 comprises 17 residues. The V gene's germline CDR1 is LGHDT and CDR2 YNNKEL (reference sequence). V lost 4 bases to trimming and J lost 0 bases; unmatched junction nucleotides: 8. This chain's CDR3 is CASSPSSGGLSTDTQYF. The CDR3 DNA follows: TGTGCCAGCAGCCCGTCGAGCGGGGGGCTTAGCACAGATACGCAGTATTTT.

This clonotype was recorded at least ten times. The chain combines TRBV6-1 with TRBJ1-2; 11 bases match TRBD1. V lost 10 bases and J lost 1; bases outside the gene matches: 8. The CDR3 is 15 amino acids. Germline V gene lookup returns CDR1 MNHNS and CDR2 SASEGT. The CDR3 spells CATGQGAIVNYGYTF. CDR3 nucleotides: TGTGCCACCGGACAGGGGGCGATCGTTAACTATGGCTACACCTTC.